Listed below are T cell receptor beta chains from one sample, sequenced in a study of T cells after posttransplantation cyclophosphamide. Data came from immunoSEQ multiplex PCR; TCRdb stores just in-frame clones and leaves some out. The sample includes around 30,000 clones, 70% to 90% of them seen just once. The specimen sequenced was PBMCs. The receptors were gathered from a woman aged 40 to 50 with a blood cancer, CMV-positive, and with a related stem cell donor. The CDR3 runs from the conserved cysteine through the conserved F or W. Fields, in order: D gene, clone size, V gene, J gene, CDR3 DNA, CDR3 protein. The D gene is left open where the match is weak. Expanded clones are given a class, and other clones once, few, many or no size at all.

d_gene: TRBD2; abundance: .; v_gene: TRBV27; j_gene: TRBJ2-7; CDR3nt: TGTGCCAGCAGTGCCTCCCGGGGGGAATGGACCTACGAGCAGTACTTC; CDR3aa: CASSASRGEWTYEQYF
d_gene: .; abundance: medium-sized; v_gene: TRBV6-6; j_gene: TRBJ1-2; CDR3nt: TGTGCCAGCAGTCCCGGGGGAGACTATGGCTACACCTTC; CDR3aa: CASSPGGDYGYTF
d_gene: TRBD2; abundance: .; v_gene: TRBV27; j_gene: TRBJ2-1; CDR3nt: TGTGCCAGCAGTTCACCCGGGTTCGCGGGGGGTCCGAGCTCCTACAATGAGCAGTTCTTC; CDR3aa: CASSSPGFAGGPSSYNEQFF
d_gene: .; abundance: once; v_gene: TRBV27; j_gene: TRBJ2-7; CDR3nt: TGTGCCAGCCGGGCCCCCCGCGGGGGCTGGGACGAGCAGTACTTC; CDR3aa: CASRAPRGGWDEQYF
d_gene: TRBD1; abundance: .; v_gene: TRBV2; j_gene: TRBJ1-4; CDR3nt: TGTGCCAGCAGTAACCGGGACAGGGGGAATGAAAAACTGTTTTTT; CDR3aa: CASSNRDRGNEKLFF
d_gene: TRBD1; abundance: .; v_gene: TRBV5-6; j_gene: TRBJ1-2; CDR3nt: TGTGCCAGCAGAGAAAGGGGGACAGGGACGTCGGGCTACACCTTC; CDR3aa: CASRERGTGTSGYTF
d_gene: TRBD1; abundance: once; v_gene: TRBV5-1; j_gene: TRBJ1-2; CDR3nt: TGCGCCAGCAGCCCAAAGAGACAGGGTTCGTATGGCTACACCTTC; CDR3aa: CASSPKRQGSYGYTF
d_gene: .; abundance: .; v_gene: TRBV6-5; j_gene: TRBJ2-7; CDR3nt: TGTGCCAGCAGTTTCCGGGGGACAGCGAAGCTCGAGCAGTACTTC; CDR3aa: CASSFRGTAKLEQYF
d_gene: .; abundance: .; v_gene: TRBV11-2; j_gene: TRBJ1-1; CDR3nt: TGTGCCAGCAGCTTAGACCCCAACCGACAGACGAACACTGAAGCTTTCTTT; CDR3aa: CASSLDPNRQTNTEAFF
d_gene: .; abundance: .; v_gene: TRBV5-1; j_gene: TRBJ2-7; CDR3nt: TGCGCCAGCAGCTTGGCCCAGGACTACGAGCAGTACTTC; CDR3aa: CASSLAQDYEQYF
d_gene: TRBD1; abundance: .; v_gene: TRBV19; j_gene: TRBJ1-5; CDR3nt: TGTGCCAGTACCCCGGACAGGGTCCAGCCCCAGCATTTT; CDR3aa: CASTPDRVQPQHF
d_gene: .; abundance: .; v_gene: TRBV20-1; j_gene: TRBJ2-3; CDR3nt: TGCAGTGCCGGGGAAGTTACGCAGTATTTT; CDR3aa: CSAGEVTQYF
d_gene: TRBD2; abundance: .; v_gene: TRBV27; j_gene: TRBJ2-3; CDR3nt: TGTGCCAGCAGTTTATCTAGCGGGGGAGTTTCTAGGGGGGGAGATACGCAGTATTTT; CDR3aa: CASSLSSGGVSRGGDTQYF
d_gene: .; abundance: .; v_gene: TRBV4-2; j_gene: TRBJ2-7; CDR3nt: TGTGCCAGCAGCCAAGATGGGGTGTTTGAGGGAATTACCTACGAGCAGTACTTC; CDR3aa: CASSQDGVFEGITYEQYF
d_gene: TRBD1; abundance: .; v_gene: TRBV5-1; j_gene: TRBJ2-5; CDR3nt: TGCGCCAGCATCCTAGGGGGCGCAGAGTGGGAGACCCAGTACTTC; CDR3aa: CASILGGAEWETQYF
d_gene: .; abundance: .; v_gene: TRBV7-9; j_gene: TRBJ1-4; CDR3nt: TGTGCCAGCAGCCCCGGGGCAGGGGTTGAGGAAAATGAAAAACTGTTTTTT; CDR3aa: CASSPGAGVEENEKLFF
d_gene: .; abundance: .; v_gene: TRBV19; j_gene: TRBJ1-2; CDR3nt: TGTGCCAGTAGTATAGATCTGGACTTTGCCTACACCTTC; CDR3aa: CASSIDLDFAYTF
d_gene: .; abundance: .; v_gene: TRBV5-1; j_gene: TRBJ2-7; CDR3nt: TGCGCCAGCAGCTTGGCAGGGGAAGCCCACTACGAGCAGTACTTC; CDR3aa: CASSLAGEAHYEQYF
d_gene: .; abundance: few; v_gene: TRBV5-4; j_gene: TRBJ2-5; CDR3nt: TGTGCCAGCAGCTTGCGGGAAGGGTGGGAAGAGACCCAGTACTTC; CDR3aa: CASSLREGWEETQYF
d_gene: .; abundance: .; v_gene: TRBV9; j_gene: TRBJ1-1; CDR3nt: TGTGCCAGCAGCGTAGGCGGGGCCACTGAAGCTTTCTTT; CDR3aa: CASSVGGATEAFF
d_gene: TRBD1; abundance: .; v_gene: TRBV19; j_gene: TRBJ1-2; CDR3nt: TGTGCCAGTAGTTGGGGACAGGGGGCCGGTCACAACTATGGCTACACCTTC; CDR3aa: CASSWGQGAGHNYGYTF
d_gene: .; abundance: .; v_gene: TRBV7-9; j_gene: TRBJ1-1; CDR3nt: TGTGCCAGCAGTCCAGGGGCGGGCACTGAAGCTTTCTTT; CDR3aa: CASSPGAGTEAFF
d_gene: .; abundance: once; v_gene: TRBV6-5; j_gene: TRBJ2-7; CDR3nt: TGTGCCAGCAGAGGGACTGGTCTGGGAGAGCAGTACTTC; CDR3aa: CASRGTGLGEQYF
d_gene: .; abundance: .; v_gene: TRBV4-2; j_gene: TRBJ1-1; CDR3nt: TGTGCCAGCAGCCAAGAACGGCAGGCGAACACTGAAGCTTTCTTT; CDR3aa: CASSQERQANTEAFF
d_gene: .; abundance: once; v_gene: TRBV19; j_gene: TRBJ1-1; CDR3nt: TGTGCCAGCCAAGGGGTTGTGAACACTGAAGCTTTCTTT; CDR3aa: CASQGVVNTEAFF
d_gene: .; abundance: .; v_gene: TRBV7-8; j_gene: TRBJ1-1; CDR3nt: TGTGCCAGCAGCTCAATGTCGGGTCCTCCCACTGAAGCTTTCTTT; CDR3aa: CASSSMSGPPTEAFF
d_gene: .; abundance: .; v_gene: TRBV11-2; j_gene: TRBJ1-1; CDR3nt: TGTGCCAGCAGCTTCGACAGCAACACTGAAGCTTTCTTT; CDR3aa: CASSFDSNTEAFF
d_gene: .; abundance: .; v_gene: TRBV10-3; j_gene: TRBJ1-6; CDR3nt: TGTGCCATCAGATCCACCGACGGGGATAATTCACCCCTCCACTTT; CDR3aa: CAIRSTDGDNSPLHF
d_gene: .; abundance: .; v_gene: TRBV7-9; j_gene: TRBJ1-3; CDR3nt: TGTGCCAGCAGCTTAGTGGGCGATTACACGGCGGGAAACACCATATATTTT; CDR3aa: CASSLVGDYTAGNTIYF
d_gene: .; abundance: .; v_gene: TRBV11-2; j_gene: TRBJ1-3; CDR3nt: TGTGCCAGCAGCCAAAACAGGGCCGGAAACACCATATATTTT; CDR3aa: CASSQNRAGNTIYF
d_gene: TRBD1; abundance: .; v_gene: TRBV4-1; j_gene: TRBJ2-7; CDR3nt: TGCGCCAGCAGCCAGAGACAGGGGGCCTCCTACGAGCAGTACTTC; CDR3aa: CASSQRQGASYEQYF
d_gene: .; abundance: .; v_gene: TRBV18; j_gene: TRBJ1-1; CDR3nt: TGTGCCAGCCCACCTGACTACGCAGCGAACACTGAAGCTTTCTTT; CDR3aa: CASPPDYAANTEAFF
d_gene: TRBD2; abundance: .; v_gene: TRBV7-7; j_gene: TRBJ2-1; CDR3nt: TGTGCCAGCAGCCGAAGCGGGGGGAAATACAATGAGCAGTTCTTC; CDR3aa: CASSRSGGKYNEQFF
d_gene: .; abundance: .; v_gene: TRBV13; j_gene: TRBJ2-6; CDR3nt: TGTGCCAGCAGCTTTGATCTCAGGGAATCTGGGGCCAACGTCCTGACTTTC; CDR3aa: CASSFDLRESGANVLTF
d_gene: TRBD1; abundance: .; v_gene: TRBV27; j_gene: TRBJ2-7; CDR3nt: TGTGCCAGCAGTTCGCCGGGACAGGGTTCCTACGAGCAGTACTTC; CDR3aa: CASSSPGQGSYEQYF
d_gene: .; abundance: .; v_gene: TRBV4-3; j_gene: TRBJ2-7; CDR3nt: TGCGCCAGCAGCCCCACTCCCCAGGATACCCACTCCTACGAGCAGTACTTC; CDR3aa: CASSPTPQDTHSYEQYF
d_gene: .; abundance: few; v_gene: TRBV2; j_gene: TRBJ1-5; CDR3nt: TGTGCCAGCTCCCGGGAGTTTAGCAATCAGCCCCAGCATTTT; CDR3aa: CASSREFSNQPQHF
d_gene: .; abundance: .; v_gene: TRBV19; j_gene: TRBJ2-1; CDR3nt: TGTGCCAGTAGGGGGGGAGGGGGATACAATGAGCAGTTCTTC; CDR3aa: CASRGGGGYNEQFF